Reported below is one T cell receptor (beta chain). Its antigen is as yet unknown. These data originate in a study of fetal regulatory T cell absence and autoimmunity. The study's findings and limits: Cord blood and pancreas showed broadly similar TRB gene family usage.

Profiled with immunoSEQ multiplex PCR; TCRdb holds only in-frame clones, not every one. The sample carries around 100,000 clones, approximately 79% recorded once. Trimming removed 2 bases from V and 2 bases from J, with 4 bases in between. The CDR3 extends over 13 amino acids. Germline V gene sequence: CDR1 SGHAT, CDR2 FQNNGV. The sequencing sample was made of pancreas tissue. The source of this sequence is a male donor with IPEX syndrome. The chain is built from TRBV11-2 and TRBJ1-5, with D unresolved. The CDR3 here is CASSLQGNQPQHF. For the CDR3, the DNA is TGTGCCAGCAGCTTACAGGGCAATCAGCCCCAGCATTTT.